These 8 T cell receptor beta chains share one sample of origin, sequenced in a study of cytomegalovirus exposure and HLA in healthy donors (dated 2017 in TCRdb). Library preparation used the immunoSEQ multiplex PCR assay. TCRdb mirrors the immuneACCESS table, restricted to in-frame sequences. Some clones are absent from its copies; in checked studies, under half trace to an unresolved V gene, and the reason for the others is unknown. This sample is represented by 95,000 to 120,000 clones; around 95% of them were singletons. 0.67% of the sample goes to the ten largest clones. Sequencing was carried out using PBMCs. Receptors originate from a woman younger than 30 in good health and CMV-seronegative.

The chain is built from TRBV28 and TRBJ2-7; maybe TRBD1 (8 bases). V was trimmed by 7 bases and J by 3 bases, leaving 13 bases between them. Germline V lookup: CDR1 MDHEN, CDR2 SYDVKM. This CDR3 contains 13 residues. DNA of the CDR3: TGTGCCAGCATATACAGGGGGGGCTACGAGCAGTACTTC. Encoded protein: CASIYRGGYEQYF.

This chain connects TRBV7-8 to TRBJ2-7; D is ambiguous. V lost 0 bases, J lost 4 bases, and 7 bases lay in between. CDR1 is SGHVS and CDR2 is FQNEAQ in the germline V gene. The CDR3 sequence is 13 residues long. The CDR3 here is CASSLARPYEQYF. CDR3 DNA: TGTGCCAGCAGCTTAGCGAGGCCTTACGAGCAGTACTTC.

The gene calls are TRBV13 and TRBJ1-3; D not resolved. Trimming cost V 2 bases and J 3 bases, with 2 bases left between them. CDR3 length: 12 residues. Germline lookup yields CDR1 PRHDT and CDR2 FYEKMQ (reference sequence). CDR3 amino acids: CASSLLGNTIYF. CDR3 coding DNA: TGTGCCAGCAGCTTACTTGGAAACACCATATATTTT.

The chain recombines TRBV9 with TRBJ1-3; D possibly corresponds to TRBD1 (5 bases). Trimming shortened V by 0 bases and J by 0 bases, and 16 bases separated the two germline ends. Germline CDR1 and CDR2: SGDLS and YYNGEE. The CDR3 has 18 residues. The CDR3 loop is CASSVADAGIRSGNTIYF. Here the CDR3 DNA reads TGTGCCAGCAGCGTAGCGGATGCAGGGATACGCTCTGGAAACACCATATATTTT.

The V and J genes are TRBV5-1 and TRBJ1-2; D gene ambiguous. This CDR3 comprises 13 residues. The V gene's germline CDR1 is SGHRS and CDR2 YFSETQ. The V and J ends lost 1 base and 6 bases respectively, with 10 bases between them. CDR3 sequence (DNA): TGCGCCAGCAGCTTGTCTCCCGGGGATGGCTACACCTTC. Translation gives CASSLSPGDGYTF.

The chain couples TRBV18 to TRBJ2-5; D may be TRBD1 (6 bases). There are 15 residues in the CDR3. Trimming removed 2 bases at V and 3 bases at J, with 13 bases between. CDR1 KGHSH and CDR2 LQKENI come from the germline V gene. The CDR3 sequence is CASSPIQGIEETQYF. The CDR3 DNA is TGTGCCAGCTCACCAATCCAGGGGATAGAAGAGACCCAGTACTTC.

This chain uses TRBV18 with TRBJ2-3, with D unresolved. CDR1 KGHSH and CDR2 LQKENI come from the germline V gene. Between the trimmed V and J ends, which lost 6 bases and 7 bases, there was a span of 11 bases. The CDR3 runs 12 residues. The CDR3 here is CASSREVYTQYF. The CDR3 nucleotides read TGTGCCAGCTCCCGTGAGGTGTATACGCAGTATTTT.

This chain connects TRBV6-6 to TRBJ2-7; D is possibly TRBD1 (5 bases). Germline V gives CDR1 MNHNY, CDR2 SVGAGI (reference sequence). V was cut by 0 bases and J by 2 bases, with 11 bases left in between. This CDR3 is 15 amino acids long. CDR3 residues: CASSYSIQGPYEQYF. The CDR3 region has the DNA TGTGCCAGCAGTTACTCGATTCAGGGTCCCTACGAGCAGTACTTC.